These 22 T cell receptor beta chains came from one sample sequenced in a study of blood T cell repertoires in COVID-19. Generated by immunoSEQ multiplex PCR, the TCRdb table keeps only in-frame clones and is missing some. The sample includes some 71,000 clones, more than 65% seen only once; the top ten take roughly 0.83%. The sequenced material came from peripheral blood. The receptor set was obtained from a woman in her sixties or seventies with acute or convalescent COVID-19.

The CDR3 protein is CSASYSGNTGELFF. In nucleotides, the CDR3 is TGCAGTGCTAGTTATAGCGGGAACACCGGGGAGCTGTTTTTT. The rearrangement joins TRBV20-1 to TRBJ2-2; perhaps TRBD2 as D (6 bases). The CDR3 consists of 14 residues. Germline CDR1 and CDR2: DFQATT and SNEGSKA (reference sequence). The V end lost 3 bases, the J end lost 1 base, and 9 bases lay between the germline ends.

The chain combines TRBV5-1 with TRBJ2-7; 13 positions agree with TRBD2. Germline loops: CDR1 SGHRS, CDR2 YFSETQ. V shed 3 bases and J 5 bases; nucleotides not matched to a gene: 5. The CDR3 has 15 amino acids. The chain's CDR3 is CASSSGTSGMDEQYF. The DNA of the CDR3 is TGCGCCAGCAGCTCCGGGACTAGCGGGATGGACGAGCAGTACTTC.

V and J are TRBV4-1 and TRBJ1-1; 7 bases fit TRBD1. This CDR3 has 16 amino acids. After removal of 0 bases from V and 7 bases from J, the junction contained 11 bases not matched to a gene. Germline CDR1 and CDR2: MGHRA and YSYEKL. This CDR3 reads CASSQDSGQAAYEAFF. DNA of the CDR3: TGCGCCAGCAGCCAAGATTCCGGACAGGCAGCTTATGAAGCTTTCTTT.

This clone came up a few times. The chain joins TRBV12-3 or TRBV12-4 to TRBJ1-5; a weak D match, TRBD1 (6 bases). This CDR3 has 13 amino acids. The V end lost 5 bases, the J end lost 3 bases, and 8 bases lay between the germline ends. The DNA for the CDR3 is TGTGCCAGCAGTCGACAGGACAATCAGCCCCAGCATTTT. Protein: CASSRQDNQPQHF.

The J gene is TRBJ2-2, the V gene TRBV2, with a weak D call TRBD1 (6 bases). V was clipped by 2 bases and J by 4 bases, with 8 bases between them. The CDR3 is 14 residues long. Per germline, CDR1 SNHLY and CDR2 FYNNEI. The chain's CDR3 is CASSEQGPTGELFF. The CDR3 DNA is TGTGCCAGCAGTGAACAGGGGCCCACCGGGGAGCTGTTTTTT.

This chain links TRBV10-3 with TRBJ2-1, with D perhaps matching TRBD1 (5 bases). Deletions cut 3 bases from V and 9 bases from J, with 12 bases between. Looked up from germline, CDR1 is ENHRY and CDR2 is SYGVKD. The CDR3 spans 13 residues. For the CDR3, the DNA is TGTGCCATCAGTGACTCACTGCAGGGTGAGCAGTTCTTC. It specifies CAISDSLQGEQFF.

This chain uses TRBV5-1 with TRBJ2-2; the D gene is possibly TRBD2 (5 bases). CDR1 and CDR2 from the germline V gene are SGHRS and YFSETQ. Trimming left V 0 bases short and J 4 bases short, with 13 bases between. The CDR3 covers 16 residues. In DNA, the CDR3 is TGCGCCAGCAGCTTGGTACGGGATAGTTCCACCGGGGAGCTGTTTTTT. Translated: CASSLVRDSSTGELFF.

The chain links TRBV6-6 to TRBJ1-2; TRBD1 matches 9 bases. In germline, CDR1 is MNHNY, CDR2 SVGAGI (reference sequence). The CDR3 extends over 14 amino acids. V dropped 2 bases and J dropped 2; count of bases not matched to a gene: 0. The CDR3 reads CASSYGTGNYGYTF. CDR3 DNA: TGTGCCAGCAGTTACGGGACAGGGAACTATGGCTACACCTTC.

The chain carries TRBV28 and TRBJ1-4; D is possibly TRBD1 (6 bases). CDR3 length: 16 residues. The V and J ends lost 3 bases and 7 bases respectively, with 18 bases between them. Germline CDR1 MDHEN, CDR2 SYDVKM. The CDR3 DNA reads as TGTGCCAGCAGTTTGGGTCGCGAGGGGGGGCGTGAAAAACTGTTTTTT. It specifies CASSLGREGGREKLFF.

The CDR3 spells CASRAGGQETQYF. The CDR3 coding sequence is TGTGCCAGCCGGGCAGGGGGGCAAGAGACCCAGTACTTC. V usage is TRBV6-5 and J usage is TRBJ2-5; D perhaps matches TRBD1 (7 bases). CDR3 size: 13 residues. Germline-derived CDR1 and CDR2 are MNHEY and SVGAGI. Deletions cut 8 bases from V and 2 bases from J, with 12 bases between.

The genes are TRBV5-4 and TRBJ1-1; possibly TRBD1 for D (5 bases). This CDR3 has 15 amino acids. CDR1 is SGHNT and CDR2 is YYREEE in the germline V gene (reference sequence). Trimming pared 2 bases from V and 1 base from J, leaving 12 bases between. CDR3 region: CASSLGLGGNTEAFF. CDR3 in DNA: TGTGCCAGCAGCTTAGGTCTGGGGGGGAACACTGAAGCTTTCTTT.

The V gene is TRBV2, the J gene TRBJ1-5; the D gene is possibly TRBD1 (5 bases). CDR1 and CDR2 (germline): SNHLY, FYNNEI. V was cut by 7 bases and J by 7 bases, with 14 bases left in between. This CDR3 is built from 13 residues. The CDR3: CASMEGLGQPQHF. In DNA form, the CDR3 reads TGTGCCAGCATGGAGGGGCTAGGGCAGCCCCAGCATTTT.

The J gene is TRBJ2-5, the V gene TRBV5-4, with a tentative D call TRBD1 (6 bases). This CDR3 has 13 amino acids. V lost 6 bases, J lost 2 bases, and 11 bases lay in between. Germline V lookup: CDR1 SGHNT, CDR2 YYREEE (reference sequence). The CDR3 sequence is CASTVTGQETQYF. CDR3 nucleotide sequence: TGTGCCAGCACCGTTACAGGGCAAGAGACCCAGTACTTC. The whole variable domain, remainder taken from reference TRBV5-4 and TRBJ2-5, is ETGVTQSPTHLIKTRGQQVTLRCSSQSGHNTVSWYQQALGQGPQFIFQYYREEENGRGNFPPRFSGLQFPNYSSELNVNALELDDSALYLCASTVTGQETQYFGPGTRLLVL.

V gene TRBV6-2 or TRBV6-3 combines with J gene TRBJ2-7; possible D gene TRBD1, 7 bases. The V and J ends lost 0 bases and 3 bases respectively, with 18 bases between them. CDR1 MNHEY and CDR2 SVGEGT come from the germline V gene. CDR3 length: 17 residues. The CDR3, as DNA: TGTGCCAGCAGTTACTCGAGAGGGGACAGCGGGCACTACGAGCAGTACTTC. Amino acid sequence: CASSYSRGDSGHYEQYF.

V usage is TRBV3-1 (or the pseudogene TRBV3-2) and J usage is TRBJ2-5; 7 nucleotides line up with TRBD2. J lost 5 bases, V lost 2 bases, and 8 bases had no gene match. Germline V gene sequence: CDR1 LGHDT, CDR2 YNNKEL (reference sequence). This CDR3 has 15 residues. The CDR3 loop is CASSQFHLAVETQYF. The CDR3 DNA follows: TGTGCCAGCAGCCAATTCCATCTAGCGGTTGAGACCCAGTACTTC.

The V call is TRBV19, the J call TRBJ1-4; D is unclear. Trimming took off 7 bases at V and 8 bases at J, with 11 bases between the two ends. The length of the CDR3 is 12 residues. Germline values: CDR1 LNHDA, CDR2 SQIVND (reference sequence). In DNA, the CDR3 is TGTGCCAGTACGACCTCGGGGGAAAAACTGTTTTTT. Its translation is CASTTSGEKLFF.

V usage is TRBV28 and J usage is TRBJ2-3, with a possible D match to TRBD2 (7 bases). CDR3 size: 14 residues. V lost 11 bases and J 4 bases, leaving 19 bases between the germline ends. Germline CDR1 MDHEN, CDR2 SYDVKM. The DNA for the CDR3 is TGTGCCTCCCGGGGTCGAGGGGGGGCAGATACGCAGTATTTT. Its translation is CASRGRGGADTQYF.

This chain links TRBV11-2 with TRBJ2-3, with 9 positions matching TRBD2. Trimming cost V 2 bases and J 2 bases; bases outside gene matches: 14. This CDR3 has 19 amino acids. Germline V gives CDR1 SGHAT, CDR2 FQNNGV. DNA of the CDR3: TGTGCCAGCAGCTTAAGGCCGTCCGGGGTAGCGGGAGACACAGATACGCAGTATTTT. This encodes CASSLRPSGVAGDTDTQYF. Looking up the rest from reference TRBV11-2 and TRBJ2-3 gives the full variable domain: EAGVAQSPRYKIIEKRQSVAFWCNPISGHATLYWYQQILGQGPKLLIQFQNNGVVDDSQLPKDRFSAERLKGVDSTLKIQPAKLEDSAVYLCASSLRPSGVAGDTDTQYFGPGTRLTVL.

The gene calls are TRBV2 and TRBJ2-2; a weak D match, TRBD2 (6 bases). The CDR3 runs to 17 residues. V lost 7 bases and J 5 bases, leaving 23 bases between the germline ends. CDR1 SNHLY and CDR2 FYNNEI come from the germline V gene. The CDR3 DNA is TGTGCCAGCACCTACGGGACTGTCGCAAGATCTACCGGGGAGCTGTTTTTT. It codes for CASTYGTVARSTGELFF.

The V call is TRBV7-9, the J call TRBJ1-3; the D gene is possibly TRBD1 (5 bases). CDR1 and CDR2 (germline): SEHNR, FQNEAQ (reference sequence). Between the trimmed V and J ends, which lost 5 bases and 5 bases, there was a span of 19 bases. The length of the CDR3 is 16 residues. Written as DNA, the CDR3 is TGTGCCAGCAGCCCGGCGGGGGAGAGGGCCCGAAACACCATATATTTT. Protein: CASSPAGERARNTIYF.

The chain has TRBV19 and TRBJ2-3, with D maybe TRBD1 (6 bases). V lost 3 bases and J lost 4, with 17 bases in between. CDR3 length: 16 amino acids. CDR1 and CDR2 (germline): LNHDA, SQIVND (reference sequence). CDR3 sequence: CASSIPGRGTPDTQYF. The CDR3 nucleotides are TGTGCCAGTAGTATCCCCGGTAGGGGGACCCCAGATACGCAGTATTTT.

The chain uses TRBV7-2 and TRBJ1-4; D unresolved. Trimming shortened V by 0 bases and J by 0 bases, and 8 bases separated the two germline ends. Germline CDR1 SGHTA, CDR2 FQGNSA. The CDR3 has 16 amino acids. The CDR3 spells CASSLAPQATNEKLFF. CDR3 coding DNA: TGTGCCAGCAGCTTAGCCCCCCAGGCAACTAATGAAAAACTGTTTTTT.